This TCR beta chain was obtained from a study of blood T cells in healthy people across ages. In germline, CDR1 is MNHEY, CDR2 SVGEGT. The CDR3 length is 13 residues. Deletions cut 5 bases from V and 5 bases from J, with 9 bases between. The use of a sample-barcoded 5' primer and a J-beta primer mix characterized a second PCR of roughly 7 to 11 cycles. TCRdb itself ran the 5' RACE reads through MiXCR, one entry per CDR3 protein. The sample yields roughly 1,000,000 distinct CDR3 sequences, under 30% seen once. This same sample was also taken into another study, of T cells of mothers and their children.

The chain combines TRBV6-2 or TRBV6-3 with TRBJ2-2, with no clear D. The sequence derives from a girl aged 2-10 years in good health. The material sequenced was blood. CDR3 nucleotide sequence: TGTGCCAGCAGTCCACCTGTGACCGGGGAGCTGTTTTTT. It specifies CASSPPVTGELFF.